Sequencing of this T cell receptor beta chain was carried out in a study of blood T cell repertoires in COVID-19. Across the study: Sample material is recorded as cDNA or gDNA derived from T cells, B-cell-depleted T cells, or PBMCs.

Here immunoSEQ multiplex PCR was the method, and the copy in TCRdb shows in-frame clones only, minus some. The sample shows over 150,000 clones, under 90% of them seen only once. Source material: peripheral blood. This clonotype originated in a woman aged 80 or over with acute or convalescent COVID-19.

CDR3 sequence (DNA): TGTGCCAGCAGCACCAGGGTGAAGGGGAATGAGCAGTTCTTC. This encodes CASSTRVKGNEQFF. The chain uses TRBV21-1 and TRBJ2-1; the D call in the table, TRBD1, was not verified against the DNA. TRBV21-1 represents a pseudogene. The CDR3 has 14 amino acids.